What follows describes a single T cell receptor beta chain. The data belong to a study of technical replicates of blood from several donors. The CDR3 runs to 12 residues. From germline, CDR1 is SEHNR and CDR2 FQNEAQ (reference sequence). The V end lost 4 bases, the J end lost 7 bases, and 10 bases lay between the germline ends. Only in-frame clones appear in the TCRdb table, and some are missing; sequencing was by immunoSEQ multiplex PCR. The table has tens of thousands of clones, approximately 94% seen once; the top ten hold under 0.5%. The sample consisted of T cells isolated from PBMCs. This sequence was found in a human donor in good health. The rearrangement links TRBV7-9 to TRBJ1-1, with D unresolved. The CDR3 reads CASSSYEIEAFF. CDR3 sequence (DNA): TGTGCCAGCAGCTCATATGAGATTGAAGCTTTCTTT.